Shown below are 25 T cell receptor beta chains from a single sample sequenced in a study of blood T cell repertoires in COVID-19 (dated by TCRdb to the early 2020s). The protocol used for the library was the immunoSEQ multiplex PCR assay. Imported from immuneACCESS, the table was reduced by TCRdb to in-frame sequences with V and J called. These copies leave out some clones; in studies compared against another copy, an unresolved V gene accounts for under half, and the cause of the remainder is not known. Within this sample are tens of thousands of clones, with roughly four fifths of them counted one time only. The ten largest clones take up around 27% of the sample. Material for sequencing was peripheral blood. These receptors were taken from a human donor in a cohort sampled during active COVID-19.

The chain has TRBV11-2 and TRBJ1-5; 11 bases are a match to TRBD1. The V gene's germline CDR1 is SGHAT and CDR2 FQNNGV. This CDR3 contains 15 residues. J gave up 7 bases and V 5 bases, and 7 bases lay outside the gene matches. CDR3 sequence: CASSEDRGLGQPQHF. Written as DNA, the CDR3 is TGTGCCAGCAGCGAGGACAGGGGGCTAGGGCAGCCCCAGCATTTT.

DNA of the CDR3: TGTGCCAGCAGCCCGGGGACTAGCGGCAACCAAGAGACCCAGTACTTC. It translates to CASSPGTSGNQETQYF. V gene TRBV5-4 combines with J gene TRBJ2-5, with 11 bases fitting TRBD2. The J segment lost 0 bases and the V segment lost 4 bases, leaving 5 bases of the junction unmatched. This CDR3 comprises 16 residues. The V gene's germline CDR1 is SGHNT and CDR2 YYREEE (reference sequence).

This clone was counted once. V and J are TRBV19 and TRBJ2-7; unclear D gene. Trimming took 1 base from V and 2 from J, leaving 12 bases between them. Looked up from germline, CDR1 is LNHDA and CDR2 is SQIVND (reference sequence). The CDR3 contains 15 residues. CDR3 protein: CASSIGATATYEQYF. For the CDR3, the DNA is TGTGCCAGTAGTATAGGGGCGACGGCGACCTACGAGCAGTACTTC.

This sequence joins TRBV2 and TRBJ1-1, with TRBD1 as a possible D gene (5 bases). V lost 2 bases to trimming and J lost 3 bases, with 13 bases between them. The CDR3 totals 15 residues. Germline V CDR1 and CDR2: SNHLY, FYNNEI. The CDR3 nucleotides read TGTGCCAGCAGTGAACAGAAGGGGTTGTACACTGAAGCTTTCTTT. Its protein product is CASSEQKGLYTEAFF.

This clone was found a few times. The V and J genes are TRBV24-1 and TRBJ2-3, with D perhaps matching TRBD1 (5 bases). V shed 4 bases and J shed 0 bases, with 13 bases lying between them. Per the germline V gene, CDR1 is KGHDR and CDR2 is SFDVKD. This CDR3 is 16 amino acids long. This CDR3 reads CATSDLRQSSTDTQYF. The DNA for the CDR3 is TGTGCCACCAGTGACCTGAGACAGTCTAGCACAGATACGCAGTATTTT.

V is TRBV9 and J is TRBJ2-1; 9 bases are shared with TRBD1. After removal of 0 bases from V and 6 bases from J, the junction contained 4 bases not matched to a gene. This CDR3 comprises 15 residues. Germline CDR1 reads SGDLS; CDR2 reads YYNGEE. The CDR3 bases are TGTGCCAGCAGCGTAGTCGAGACAGGGGGCAATGAGCAGTTCTTC. It translates to CASSVVETGGNEQFF.

This clone was detected a few times. This chain uses TRBV7-8 with TRBJ2-7, with D tentatively TRBD2 (5 bases). Per germline, CDR1 SGHVS and CDR2 FQNEAQ. V lost 1 base to trimming and J lost 4 bases, with 8 bases between them. This CDR3 spans 13 amino acids. Here the CDR3 reads CASSLVGGYEQYF. The CDR3 DNA follows: TGTGCCAGCAGCTTAGTGGGCGGGTACGAGCAGTACTTC.

The chain links TRBV5-1 to TRBJ2-3; 12 nucleotides line up with TRBD2. Germline values: CDR1 SGHRS, CDR2 YFSETQ. J gave up 14 bases and V 4 bases, and 5 bases lay outside the gene matches. The CDR3 contains 12 residues. The CDR3 loop is CASSPTSGGLYF. DNA of the CDR3: TGCGCCAGCAGCCCCACTAGCGGGGGGTTGTATTTT.

The chain recombines TRBV28 with TRBJ1-2; unclear D gene. In germline, CDR1 is MDHEN, CDR2 SYDVKM. This CDR3 comprises 11 residues. V was clipped by 4 bases and J by 8 bases, with 8 bases between them. CDR3 DNA: TGTGCCAGCAGTTCGAGAGGGGGCTACACCTTC. Translating it yields CASSSRGGYTF.

In its sample, this clone was seen a few times. In DNA form, the CDR3 reads TGTGCCAGCAGTCACCAACCGGGACAGGGGAACTATGGCTACACCTTC. Protein: CASSHQPGQGNYGYTF. The gene calls are TRBV7-9 and TRBJ1-2; 10 bases match TRBD1. Germline values: CDR1 SEHNR, CDR2 FQNEAQ (reference sequence). Trimming removed 6 bases from V and 2 bases from J; junction bases left unmatched: 9. The CDR3 totals 16 residues. Variable domain in full (rest from reference TRBV7-9 and TRBJ1-2): DTGVSQNPRHKITKRGQNVTFRCDPISEHNRLYWYRQTLGQGPEFLTYFQNEAQLEKSRLLSDRFSAERPKGSFSTLEIQRTEQGDSAMYLCASSHQPGQGNYGYTFGSGTRLTVV.

The chain combines TRBV12-3 or TRBV12-4 with TRBJ1-6; TRBD1 matches 8 bases. This CDR3 has 13 residues. V lost 8 bases, J lost 9 bases, and 6 bases stayed unmatched. For the CDR3, the DNA is TGTGCCAGCGGAGGGACAGGAGGTTCACCCCTCCACTTT. Amino acids: CASGGTGGSPLHF.

The V gene is TRBV9, the J gene TRBJ1-2; D is possibly TRBD1 (5 bases). Trimming took 0 bases from V and 6 from J, leaving 15 bases between them. CDR1 is SGDLS and CDR2 is YYNGEE in the germline V gene. CDR3 length: 15 amino acids. The CDR3 sequence is CASSVDNQGFHGYTF. DNA for the CDR3: TGTGCCAGCAGCGTAGATAATCAGGGCTTCCATGGCTACACCTTC.

The chain uses TRBV28 and TRBJ2-7; D is uncertain. V was trimmed by 2 bases and J by 3 bases, leaving 11 bases between them. This CDR3 is 14 amino acids long. Per germline, CDR1 MDHEN and CDR2 SYDVKM. Here the CDR3 reads CASSLAPLHYEQYF. The CDR3 DNA reads TGTGCCAGCAGTTTAGCGCCACTCCACTACGAGCAGTACTTC.

This clone has just one count. This sequence joins TRBV5-6 and TRBJ2-3, with D possibly matching TRBD2 (6 bases). Per the germline V gene, CDR1 is SGHDT and CDR2 is YYEEEE. V was pared by 5 bases and J by 6 bases, with 16 bases between. This CDR3 region has 14 residues. In DNA, the CDR3 is TGTGCCAGCAGAACGTCCCGGGGGACGGATACGCAGTATTTT. This translates into CASRTSRGTDTQYF.

This chain joins TRBV7-8 and TRBJ2-5; 8 nucleotides line up with TRBD2. The CDR3 is 17 amino acids. Germline V CDR1 and CDR2: SGHVS, FQNEAQ. V shed 5 bases and J 2 bases; nucleotides not matched to a gene: 13. CDR3: CASSPAGAVPSQETQYF. The CDR3 DNA sequence: TGTGCCAGCAGCCCAGCGGGGGCCGTTCCCTCTCAAGAGACCCAGTACTTC.

The CDR3, as DNA: TGTGCCAGCAGCTTTCTCTCTACAGACCTGAACACTGAAGCTTTCTTT. Protein product: CASSFLSTDLNTEAFF. The chain has TRBV7-9 and TRBJ1-1; D is unresolved. Trimming cost V 3 bases and J 0 bases, with 14 bases left between them. Germline V gene data show CDR1 as SEHNR and CDR2 as FQNEAQ (reference sequence). The CDR3 is 16 amino acids.

This clone appeared a single time. CDR3 loop: CASSVGTAADTQYF. In nucleotides, the CDR3 is TGTGCCAGCAGCGTAGGGACTGCCGCAGATACGCAGTATTTT. This rearrangement joins TRBV9 to TRBJ2-3; the D gene is possibly TRBD2 (5 bases). V lost 0 bases, J lost 4 bases, and 9 bases lay in between. The germline V gene encodes CDR1 SGDLS and CDR2 YYNGEE. The CDR3 sequence is 14 residues long.

The rearrangement uses TRBV7-2 and TRBJ2-5; 10 nucleotides align to TRBD2. From germline, CDR1 is SGHTA and CDR2 FQGNSA. The trim removed 3 bases at V and 5 bases at J, leaving 12 bases unmatched. The CDR3 is 17 residues long. CDR3: CASSFTSGEWGGETQYF. The CDR3 nucleotides are TGTGCCAGCAGCTTCACTAGCGGGGAGTGGGGAGGGGAGACCCAGTACTTC.

The chain uses TRBV7-2 and TRBJ1-2, with 8 bases that match TRBD1. The V gene's germline CDR1 is SGHTA and CDR2 FQGNSA. This CDR3 spans 13 amino acids. V was clipped by 5 bases and J by 8 bases; unmatched bases: 7. DNA for the CDR3: TGTGCCAGCAGCCAGGGGGCAGGTAGAGGCTACACCTTC. Translating it yields CASSQGAGRGYTF.

The chain carries TRBV19 and TRBJ2-2; 10 bases are shared with TRBD2. The CDR3 runs to 14 residues. V lost 10 bases to trimming and J lost 1 base; unmatched junction nucleotides: 3. Germline V gene lookup returns CDR1 LNHDA and CDR2 SQIVND (reference sequence). CDR3 sequence reads: CATTSGVNTGELFF. The DNA for the CDR3 is TGTGCCACAACTAGCGGGGTGAACACCGGGGAGCTGTTTTTT.

This chain joins TRBV11-2 and TRBJ2-3; the D gene is possibly TRBD1 (6 bases). Germline-derived CDR1 and CDR2 are SGHAT and FQNNGV. V was cut by 2 bases and J by 5 bases, with 11 bases left in between. This CDR3 has 14 amino acids. This CDR3 reads CASSLTTGIDTQYF. As DNA, the CDR3 is TGTGCCAGCAGCTTAACAACAGGGATAGATACGCAGTATTTT.

The chain joins TRBV5-5 to TRBJ2-1; D is perhaps TRBD2 (5 bases). Trimming removed 4 bases at V and 3 bases at J, with 5 bases between. The CDR3 consists of 12 residues. Germline lookup yields CDR1 SGHKS and CDR2 YYEKEE (reference sequence). The CDR3 is CASSEGYNEQFF. CDR3 nucleotide sequence: TGTGCCAGCAGCGAGGGCTACAATGAGCAGTTCTTC.

This clone was observed a single time. The chain carries TRBV11-3 and TRBJ2-1; D gene uncertain. V lost 5 bases and J lost 2, with 13 bases in between. The CDR3 consists of 15 residues. In germline, CDR1 is SGHNT, CDR2 YENEEA. CDR3 sequence reads: CASSRAASAYNEQFF. CDR3 in DNA: TGTGCCAGCAGCCGCGCGGCCTCGGCCTACAATGAGCAGTTCTTC.

The chain recombines TRBV19 with TRBJ1-1, with 7 positions matching TRBD1. The trim removed 7 bases at V and 8 bases at J, leaving 7 bases unmatched. Germline CDR1 is LNHDA and CDR2 is SQIVND (reference sequence). The CDR3 consists of 12 residues. The CDR3 nucleotides are TGTGCCAGTACCAAGGGGGCTGCAGAAGCTTTCTTT. This sequence encodes CASTKGAAEAFF.

The rearrangement uses TRBV6-5 and TRBJ2-2; maybe TRBD2 (5 bases). Germline V gives CDR1 MNHEY, CDR2 SVGAGI. This CDR3 comprises 14 residues. The germline V and J ends were trimmed by 6 bases and 5 bases, with 13 bases remaining between them. The chain's CDR3 is CASSSVGETGELFF. DNA of the CDR3: TGTGCCAGCAGCTCCGTCGGGGAGACCGGGGAGCTGTTTTTT.